What follows are 12 T cell receptor beta chains derived from one specimen sequenced in a study of blood T cells in healthy people across ages. A J-beta primer mix and a sample-barcoded 5' primer were used in a second PCR of roughly 6 to 12 cycles. TCRdb re-called the 5' RACE reads through MiXCR, storing one row per CDR3 protein. This sample has roughly 1,500,000 distinct CDR3 sequences, with roughly 32% found just once. Sample: blood. Receptors were obtained from a woman aged 25 to 39 in good health.

This clonotype was counted between two and nine times. The chain uses TRBV7-9 and TRBJ2-3, with TRBD2 matching over 7 bases. V shed 1 base, J shed 1 base, and the junction held 5 bases outside the gene matches. The germline gives CDR1 SEHNR, CDR2 FQNEAQ (reference sequence). The CDR3 runs to 16 residues. The CDR3 DNA reads TGTGCCAGCAGCTTAGAGCCGGGGGGTCGCACAGATACGCAGTATTTT. Its translation is CASSLEPGGRTDTQYF.

The table lists this clonotype with a few counts. The V and J genes are TRBV7-9 and TRBJ2-1, with a tentative D call TRBD2 (6 bases). The CDR3 is 16 residues long. Germline CDR1 reads SEHNR; CDR2 reads FQNEAQ (reference sequence). V was clipped by 0 bases and J by 7 bases, with 16 bases between them. The CDR3 protein is CASSLAHSGRGNEQFF. The CDR3 coding sequence is TGTGCCAGCAGCTTAGCCCATTCGGGGCGGGGAAATGAGCAGTTCTTC.

The J gene is TRBJ1-1, the V gene TRBV5-1; D is perhaps TRBD1 (5 bases). Germline lookup yields CDR1 SGHRS and CDR2 YFSETQ. The CDR3 runs 15 residues. Deletions cut 0 bases from V and 0 bases from J, with 9 bases between. This CDR3 is CASSLAGPLNTEAFF. CDR3 DNA sequence: TGCGCCAGCAGCTTGGCGGGGCCGTTGAACACTGAAGCTTTCTTT.

This clonotype has a handful of counts. The chain recombines TRBV11-2 with TRBJ2-1; tentatively, D is TRBD1 (5 bases). The germline V and J ends were trimmed by 3 bases and 6 bases, with 9 bases remaining between them. CDR3 length equals 13 residues. Germline V gives CDR1 SGHAT, CDR2 FQNNGV. Here the CDR3 DNA reads TGTGCCAGCAGCTTCCGACAGAGCAATGAGCAGTTCTTC. Encoded protein: CASSFRQSNEQFF.

V gene TRBV20-1 combines with J gene TRBJ1-4; D is ambiguous. The V end was cut by 0 bases, the J end by 2 bases, with 4 bases between. The CDR3 is 13 residues long. Germline assignment: CDR1 DFQATT and CDR2 SNEGSKA (reference sequence). Written as DNA, the CDR3 is TGCAGTGCTAGAGAAAGCACTAATGAAAAACTGTTTTTT. As protein: CSARESTNEKLFF.

This chain joins TRBV28 and TRBJ1-2; D not certain. The V end was cut by 7 bases, the J end by 2 bases, with 17 bases between. The length of the CDR3 is 15 residues. Germline V gene sequence: CDR1 MDHEN, CDR2 SYDVKM. CDR3 nucleotides: TGTGCCAGCATCCCTTTGAGGAAGCCGAACTATGGCTACACCTTC. Protein product: CASIPLRKPNYGYTF.

About this clonotype: A junction end diverges from the germline sequence, so it may reflect a read error. The V call is TRBV11-2, the J call TRBJ2-3; TRBD2 might be the D (6 bases). Germline V gene sequence: CDR1 SGHAT, CDR2 FQNNGV. The CDR3 spans 13 residues. The CDR3 DNA follows: TGTGCCGGCAGCTATTCCGACGGGGGTACGCAGTATTTT. Translated: CAGSYSDGGTQYF.

The J gene is TRBJ2-2, the V gene TRBV4-1; no clear D. Trimming stripped 0 bases from V and 8 bases from J, with 7 bases between. CDR3 length: 13 amino acids. From germline, CDR1 is MGHRA and CDR2 YSYEKL. The CDR3 is CASSQDWSGELFF. The CDR3 DNA sequence: TGCGCCAGCAGCCAAGATTGGAGTGGGGAGCTGTTTTTT.

This clonotype was counted between two and nine times. The chain has TRBV11-2 and TRBJ1-2; D gene ambiguous. Looked up from germline, CDR1 is SGHAT and CDR2 is FQNNGV. The CDR3 runs to 15 residues. V was pared by 3 bases and J by 2 bases, with 13 bases between. As DNA, the CDR3 is TGTGCCAGCAGCTTTAGTTCAGCCCCAAACTATGGCTACACCTTC. Amino acid sequence: CASSFSSAPNYGYTF.

As concerns this clonotype: A much larger clone differs by one base, so this may be a read error. V usage is TRBV29-1 and J usage is TRBJ2-5; D gene uncertain. V lost 6 bases and J lost 4, with 12 bases in between. The CDR3 spans 12 residues. The V gene's germline CDR1 is SQVTM and CDR2 ANQGSEA. The CDR3 is CSVITRVETQYF. The DNA of the CDR3 is TGCAGCGTCATAACAAGGGTAGAGACCCAGTACTTC.

V is TRBV13 and J is TRBJ2-1; tentatively, D is TRBD2 (7 bases). Germline V CDR1 and CDR2: PRHDT, FYEKMQ (reference sequence). V was cut by 4 bases and J by 8 bases, with 24 bases left in between. The CDR3 spans 17 residues. The CDR3 sequence is CASSSLAKRGGRDEQFF. The CDR3 nucleotides are TGTGCCAGCAGCTCACTAGCTAAAAGGGGGGGCCGGGATGAGCAGTTCTTC.

As regards this clonotype: Given a much more abundant clone one base away, this may be a read error. The chain recombines TRBV29-1 with TRBJ2-5, with 9 bases that match TRBD2. Germline loops: CDR1 SQVTM, CDR2 ANQGSEA. This CDR3 contains 14 residues. The V and J ends lost 7 bases and 1 base, in that order; junction bases with no gene match: 7. The CDR3 loop reads CSARASGTQETQYF. The CDR3 DNA follows: TGCAGCGCTCGGGCTAGCGGGACCCAAGAGACCCAGTACTTC.